This T cell receptor (beta chain) was retrieved from a study of blood T cell repertoires in COVID-19. On the study more broadly: Spain, Italy and the United States supplied samples that represented acute and convalescent COVID-19. Sources were T cells, B-cell-depleted T cells, or PBMCs; the material itself was cDNA or gDNA.

The V gene's germline CDR1 is SGDLS and CDR2 YYNGEE. The CDR3 is made up of 13 amino acids. The ends were cut back, 3 bases at V and 3 bases at J, with 9 bases in the middle. As originally analysed: Amplification with reference gene primers provided the estimates of nucleated cell counts. TCRdb's table, derived via immunoSEQ multiplex PCR, lists solely in-frame clones and lacks some. Clonal size and the V and J genes are those of that table, whereas D and trimming came from the DNA. The table shows some 180,000 clones, with 70% to 80% occurring only once. Source material: peripheral blood. The receptor comes from a woman between 45 and 65 years old with active or convalescent COVID-19. The chain uses TRBV9 and TRBJ1-1; no firm D call. The CDR3 DNA reads as TGTGCCAGCAGCGGCCTCGGGGACACTGAAGCTTTCTTT. It specifies CASSGLGDTEAFF.